The T cell receptor (beta chain) described here comes from a study of T-cell reconstitution after alpha-beta-depleted transplantation in children. Study-level findings and limits: There were some patients whose high TCRbeta diversity at day 60 came from surviving recipient T cells and thymic progenitors. Reportedly, only several hundred clones from non-depleted graft cells drove alpha-beta T-cell counts at about two months. One year post-transplant, T-cell counts and diversity were largely derived from T cells produced anew.

Researchers prepared the TCRbeta library using unique molecular identifiers, the study reports. TCRdb called the PCR reads again in MiXCR, with one record for every CDR3 protein. The data hold roughly 350,000 distinct CDR3 sequences, with 15% to 20% observed a single time. Points on this clonotype: What it binds is not known. Mismatch with germline at one junction end may stem from a read error.

Sequences were derived from PBMCs, mostly from graft donor cells, sampled 360 days after TCRalphabeta/CD19-depleted stem cell transplant. The TCR was taken from a male patient aged 2 to 9 who had a stem cell transplant for acute lymphoblastic leukemia, so the T cells may come from the graft donor.

CDR3 nucleotides: TGTGCCATAAGCTCCCTCCACCCACCTGACTCCTACAATGAGCAGTTCTTC. Amino acids: CAISSLHPPDSYNEQFF. This chain joins TRBV5-3 and TRBJ2-1; no definite D call. TRBV5-3 is filed as an ORF, its function uncertain. This CDR3 region has 17 residues.